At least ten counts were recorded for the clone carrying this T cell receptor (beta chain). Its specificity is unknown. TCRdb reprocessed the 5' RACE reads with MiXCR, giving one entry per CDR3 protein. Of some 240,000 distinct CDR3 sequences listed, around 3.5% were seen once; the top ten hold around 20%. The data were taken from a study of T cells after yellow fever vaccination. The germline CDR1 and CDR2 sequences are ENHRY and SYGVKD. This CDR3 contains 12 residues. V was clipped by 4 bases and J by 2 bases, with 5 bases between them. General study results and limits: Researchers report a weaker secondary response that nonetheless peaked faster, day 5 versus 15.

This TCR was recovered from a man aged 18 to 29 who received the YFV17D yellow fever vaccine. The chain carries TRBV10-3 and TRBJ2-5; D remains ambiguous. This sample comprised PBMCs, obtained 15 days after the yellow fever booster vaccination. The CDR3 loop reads CAISGQQETQYF. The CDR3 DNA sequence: TGTGCCATCAGTGGCCAGCAAGAGACCCAGTACTTC.